This T cell receptor beta chain is from a study of blood T cell repertoires in COVID-19. Generated by immunoSEQ multiplex PCR, the TCRdb table keeps only in-frame clones and is missing some. The sample has around 94,000 clones, around 87% seen once. This CDR3 spans 13 amino acids. The V segment lost 2 bases and the J segment 7 bases; nucleotides outside the gene matches: 5. Germline CDR1 and CDR2: GTSNPN and SVGIG (reference sequence). The sample consisted of peripheral blood. This sequence originates from a man aged 50-59 years with active or convalescent COVID-19. The chain couples TRBV30 to TRBJ2-7; TRBD2 agrees at 10 bases. The CDR3 region has the DNA TGTGCCTGGAGTTCGGGACTAGCGCGGGAGCAGTACTTC. This codes for CAWSSGLAREQYF.